The 7 T cell receptor beta chains presented below share a single source sample, sequenced in a study of T cell responses to AZD1222 COVID-19 vaccine. Sequencing was performed with immunoSEQ multiplex PCR; in TCRdb, only in-frame clones are kept and a portion is missing. Seen here are tens of thousands of clones, roughly 87% observed once, and the top ten hold less than 5%. The sequencing used peripheral blood, collected on day 0 of AZD1222 vaccination. Receptor source: an adult in good health.

V gene TRBV19 combines with J gene TRBJ1-3; no firm D call. Germline-derived CDR1 and CDR2 are LNHDA and SQIVND (reference sequence). Trimming took 4 bases from V and 0 from J, leaving 4 bases between them. The CDR3 length is 13 residues. The CDR3 here is CASSSVSGNTIYF. The CDR3 nucleotides are TGTGCCAGTAGTAGCGTCTCTGGAAACACCATATATTTT.

The chain links TRBV7-3 to TRBJ2-1; TRBD2 matches at 11 bases. This CDR3 is 16 amino acids long. The germline gives CDR1 SGHTA, CDR2 FQGTGA. Trimming at V came to 5 bases and at J to 8 bases, leaving 11 bases not matched to a gene. The DNA for the CDR3 is TGTGCCAGCAGCCGGTCGACTAGCGGGGCGTTAGATGAGCAGTTCTTC. Translated: CASSRSTSGALDEQFF.

This clone came up once. The chain is built from TRBV4-1 and TRBJ1-4; possible D gene TRBD1, 6 bases. The CDR3 loop spans 16 amino acids. Trimming removed 3 bases at V and 3 bases at J, with 14 bases between. Germline CDR1 MGHRA, CDR2 YSYEKL. The CDR3 sequence: CASSQYRETSNEKLFF. The CDR3 DNA follows: TGCGCCAGCAGCCAGTACAGGGAGACCTCTAATGAAAAACTGTTTTTT.

V and J are TRBV11-2 and TRBJ2-7; D is ambiguous. Trimming took 7 bases from V and 2 from J, leaving 9 bases between them. CDR3 length: 12 residues. Germline V gene sequence: CDR1 SGHAT, CDR2 FQNNGV. DNA for the CDR3: TGTGCCAGCAACTCAGAGCCCTACGAGCAGTACTTC. This translates into CASNSEPYEQYF.

The chain uses TRBV19 and TRBJ2-5; D is ambiguous. The CDR3 is 13 amino acids. V lost 1 base to trimming and J lost 4 bases, with 7 bases between them. Germline V CDR1 and CDR2: LNHDA, SQIVND (reference sequence). CDR3 sequence (DNA): TGTGCCAGTAGTATAGGCAGGATAGAGACCCAGTACTTC. It encodes CASSIGRIETQYF.

The chain uses TRBV6-5 and TRBJ1-6; maybe TRBD1 (5 bases). This CDR3 has 15 residues. CDR1 and CDR2 (germline): MNHEY, SVGAGI. V gave up 6 bases and J gave up 9 bases, with 18 bases separating them. For the CDR3, the DNA is TGTGCCAGCAGCAGTCTTACTTGGGGGGGTTCACCCCTCCACTTT. It is translated as CASSSLTWGGSPLHF.

The rearrangement links TRBV7-2 to TRBJ2-7; the D gene is possibly TRBD2 (6 bases). This CDR3 has 13 residues. Germline V lookup: CDR1 SGHTA, CDR2 FQGNSA. Trimming removed 5 bases at V and 3 bases at J, with 11 bases between. CDR3 in DNA: TGTGCCAGCAGCACGGGAGACCGCTACGAGCAGTACTTC. It codes for CASSTGDRYEQYF.